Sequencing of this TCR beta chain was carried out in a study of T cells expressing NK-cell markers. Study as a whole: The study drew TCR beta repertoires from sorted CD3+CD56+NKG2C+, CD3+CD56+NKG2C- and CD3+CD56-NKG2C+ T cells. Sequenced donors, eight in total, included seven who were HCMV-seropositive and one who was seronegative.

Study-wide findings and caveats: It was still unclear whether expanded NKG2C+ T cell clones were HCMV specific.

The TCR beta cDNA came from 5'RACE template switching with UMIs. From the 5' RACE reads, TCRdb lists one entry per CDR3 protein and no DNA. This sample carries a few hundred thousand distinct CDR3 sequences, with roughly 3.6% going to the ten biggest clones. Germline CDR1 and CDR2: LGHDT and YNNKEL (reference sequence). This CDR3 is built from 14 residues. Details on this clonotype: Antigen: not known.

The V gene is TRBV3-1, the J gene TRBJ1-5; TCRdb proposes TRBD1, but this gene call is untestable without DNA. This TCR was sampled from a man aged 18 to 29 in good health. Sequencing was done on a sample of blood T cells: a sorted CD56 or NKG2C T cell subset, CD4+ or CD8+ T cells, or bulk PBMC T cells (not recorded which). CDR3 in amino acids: CASSTGQATKPQHF. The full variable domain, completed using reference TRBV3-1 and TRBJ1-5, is DTAVSQTPKYLVTQMGNDKSIKCEQNLGHDTMYWYKQDSKKFLKIMFSYNNKELIINETVPNRFSPKSPDKAHLNLHINSLELGDSAVYFCASSTGQATKPQHFGDGTRLSIL.